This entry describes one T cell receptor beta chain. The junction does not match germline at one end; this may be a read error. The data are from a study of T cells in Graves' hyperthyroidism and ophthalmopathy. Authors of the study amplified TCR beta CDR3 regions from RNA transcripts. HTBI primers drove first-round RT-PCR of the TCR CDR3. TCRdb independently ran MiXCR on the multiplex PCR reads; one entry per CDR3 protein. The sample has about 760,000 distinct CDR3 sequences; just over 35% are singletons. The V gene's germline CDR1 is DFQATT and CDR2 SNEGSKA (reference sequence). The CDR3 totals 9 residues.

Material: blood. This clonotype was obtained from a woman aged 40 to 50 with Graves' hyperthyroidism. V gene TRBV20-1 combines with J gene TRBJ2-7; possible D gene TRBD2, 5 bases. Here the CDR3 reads CRRPGELYF. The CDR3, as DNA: TGCAGGCGGCCCGGGGAGCTGTACTTC.